Shown below are 19 T cell receptor beta chains from a single sample sequenced in a study of monozygotic twins with inflammatory bowel disease. For each CDR3 protein, TCRdb gives one entry from its re-call of the 5' RACE reads, without DNA. The sample includes a few hundred thousand distinct CDR3 sequences. Sample: blood. The source of these receptors is a human donor with ulcerative colitis or Crohn's disease, or a healthy co-twin of an affected twin (not recorded which).

This chain links TRBV7-9 with TRBJ2-2. The CDR3 is 15 amino acids. Germline lookup yields CDR1 SEHNR and CDR2 FQNEAQ (reference sequence). This CDR3 reads CASSLARGYTGELFF.

This chain links TRBV6-5 with TRBJ2-7; TCRdb designates TRBD2, a call that cannot be tested without DNA. The length of the CDR3 is 14 residues. CDR1 MNHEY and CDR2 SVGAGI come from the germline V gene. CDR3 sequence: CASMLTMGLGEQYF.

The chain links TRBV20-1 to TRBJ2-7; TCRdb proposes TRBD2, but this gene call is untestable without DNA. CDR1 is DFQATT, CDR2 SNEGSKA, per germline (reference sequence). CDR3 length equals 13 residues. This chain's CDR3 is CSALPPGSYEQYF.

The chain couples TRBV27 to TRBJ2-5; the D gene TCRdb calls, TRBD2, cannot be checked with no DNA. The CDR3 extends over 15 amino acids. In germline, CDR1 is MNHEY, CDR2 SMNVEV (reference sequence). The CDR3 is CASSSSLAPQETQYF.

The chain uses TRBV5-1 and TRBJ1-4; with no DNA, the TCRdb D assignment of TRBD1 cannot be verified. Germline V lookup: CDR1 SGHRS, CDR2 YFSETQ. This CDR3 has 16 residues. CDR3 amino acids: CASSWTGGATNEKLFF.

The CDR3 reads CSARIKDRGFYEQYF. V is TRBV20-1 and J is TRBJ2-7; lacking DNA, the TRBD1 call made by TCRdb goes unchecked. The CDR3 has 15 amino acids. In germline, CDR1 is DFQATT, CDR2 SNEGSKA (reference sequence).

The genes are TRBV4-3 and TRBJ1-2; TCRdb returns TRBD1, unconfirmable since there is no DNA. Germline loops: CDR1 LGHNA, CDR2 YSLEER. This CDR3 spans 15 amino acids. CDR3 sequence: CASSPVGRNSYGYTF.

The CDR3 sequence: CASSLSQTQYF. The chain recombines TRBV11-2 with TRBJ2-5. CDR1 and CDR2 from the germline V gene are SGHAT and FQNNGV. This CDR3 is built from 11 residues.

The V call is TRBV5-1, the J call TRBJ1-3. This CDR3 has 15 residues. The germline CDR1 and CDR2 sequences are SGHRS and YFSETQ. The CDR3 reads CASSTGRSSGNTIYF.

The rearrangement links TRBV7-2 to TRBJ2-3; TCRdb picks TRBD2, but there is no DNA to check that call. Germline CDR1 and CDR2: SGHTA and FQGNSA. This CDR3 is built from 17 residues. CDR3 sequence: CASSIRTSGGGTDTQYF.

This chain joins TRBV19 and TRBJ2-3; TCRdb picks TRBD2, but there is no DNA to check that call. This CDR3 region has 17 residues. Germline lookup yields CDR1 LNHDA and CDR2 SQIVND (reference sequence). The CDR3 is CASSIALAGGLGDTQYF. The complete variable domain, with remaining parts taken from reference TRBV19 and TRBJ2-3, reads DGGITQSPKYLFRKEGQNVTLSCEQNLNHDAMYWYRQDPGQGLRLIYYSQIVNDFQKGDIAEGYSVSREKKESFPLTVTSAQKNPTAFYLCASSIALAGGLGDTQYFGPGTRLTVL.

The V call is TRBV20-1, the J call TRBJ2-1; TCRdb's D gene call, TRBD2, goes unchecked for lack of DNA. CDR3 length: 14 amino acids. Germline assignment: CDR1 DFQATT and CDR2 SNEGSKA (reference sequence). CDR3 region: CSASRLAVYNEQFF.

V gene TRBV29-1 combines with J gene TRBJ2-5. This CDR3 is 16 amino acids long. Germline V gives CDR1 SQVTM, CDR2 ANQGSEA. The chain's CDR3 is CSVEEFGKEWGETQYF.

This rearrangement joins TRBV6-2 or TRBV6-3 to TRBJ1-6. This CDR3 has 18 residues. CDR1 is MNHEY and CDR2 is SVGEGT in the germline V gene. The CDR3: CASRLPMESRSYNSPLHF.

V is TRBV4-2 and J is TRBJ2-1; the TCRdb call, TRBD2, lacks DNA for checking. The germline CDR1 and CDR2 sequences are LGHNA and YNFKEQ. The CDR3 loop spans 17 amino acids. The CDR3 sequence: CASSEHGGGGSYNEQFF.

The CDR3 protein is CASSLGFSGGIYEQYF. V usage is TRBV7-2 and J usage is TRBJ2-7; without DNA, the TCRdb call of TRBD2 cannot be checked. Germline CDR1 reads SGHTA; CDR2 reads FQGNSA. This CDR3 contains 16 residues.

The genes are TRBV28 and TRBJ2-2; the D gene TCRdb calls, TRBD1, cannot be checked with no DNA. The CDR3 has 15 residues. Germline CDR1 is MDHEN and CDR2 is SYDVKM. CDR3 protein: CASSLGQADTGELFF.

The J gene is TRBJ2-5, the V gene TRBV28. CDR1 is MDHEN, CDR2 SYDVKM, per germline. The length of the CDR3 is 13 residues. The chain's CDR3 is CASSLLQASLQYF.

This rearrangement joins TRBV18 to TRBJ1-1; the TCRdb D gene call, TRBD1, has no DNA to confirm it. Germline V lookup: CDR1 KGHSH, CDR2 LQKENI. This CDR3 is built from 14 residues. Here the CDR3 reads CASSPQGGNTEAFF.